This T cell receptor beta chain was found in a study of a mutant IDH1 vaccine in newly diagnosed glioma. Study information: Patients received vaccination from 4-6 weeks after radiotherapy alone, or with temozolomide cycles. Treated patients had a mean age of roughly 40 years and an approximately 62% male, around 38% female split. The therapy given earlier, which was standard therapy, consisted of radiotherapy, temozolomide, or both, and most of the patients received both.

The CDR3 extends over 16 amino acids. V lost 5 bases, J lost 1 base, and 9 bases stayed unmatched. CDR1 and CDR2 (germline): SEHNR, FQNEAQ (reference sequence). Details on this clone: The antigen remains undetermined.

The table came from immunoSEQ multiplex PCR; TCRdb's copy has only in-frame clones and leaves some out. The sample lists about 33,000 clones, 80% to 85% occurring once. The time point denotes: week 35, safety follow-up. Every single dose of the vaccine, 300 ug of mutant IDH1 20-mer peptide, came with topical imiquimod. Patients came in for eight vaccinations, in weeks 1, 3, 5, 7, 11, 15, 19 and 23. The receptor was derived from a woman under 30 with glioma. This material consisted of PBMCs, taken from a glioma patient whose treatment included an IDH1 peptide vaccine. This chain connects TRBV7-9 to TRBJ2-3, with 7 bases that match TRBD1. The CDR3 reads CASSRQRQGGTDTQYF. CDR3 coding DNA: TGTGCCAGCAGCCGCCAGAGACAGGGCGGCACAGATACGCAGTATTTT.